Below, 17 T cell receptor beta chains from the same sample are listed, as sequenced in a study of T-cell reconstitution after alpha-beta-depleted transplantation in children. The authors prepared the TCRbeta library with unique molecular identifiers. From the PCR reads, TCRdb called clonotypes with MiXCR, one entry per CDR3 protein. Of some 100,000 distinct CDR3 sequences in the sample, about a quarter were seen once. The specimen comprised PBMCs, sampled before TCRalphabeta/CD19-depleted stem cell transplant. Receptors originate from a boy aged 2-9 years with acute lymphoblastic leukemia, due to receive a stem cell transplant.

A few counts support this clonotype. The chain's CDR3 is CSARSLTTDTQYF. In DNA, the CDR3 is TGCAGTGCTAGATCTCTTACCACAGATACGCAGTATTTT. The chain combines TRBV20-1 with TRBJ2-3; D is unclear. The CDR3 is 13 residues long. The germline CDR1 and CDR2 sequences are DFQATT and SNEGSKA (reference sequence). V was shortened by 2 bases and J by 2 bases, with 8 bases between the two germline ends.

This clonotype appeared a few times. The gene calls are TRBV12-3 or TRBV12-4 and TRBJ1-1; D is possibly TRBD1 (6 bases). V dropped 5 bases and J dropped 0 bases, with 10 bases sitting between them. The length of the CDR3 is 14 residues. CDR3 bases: TGTGCCAGCAGTCAACAGGGTCTGAACACTGAAGCTTTCTTT. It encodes CASSQQGLNTEAFF.

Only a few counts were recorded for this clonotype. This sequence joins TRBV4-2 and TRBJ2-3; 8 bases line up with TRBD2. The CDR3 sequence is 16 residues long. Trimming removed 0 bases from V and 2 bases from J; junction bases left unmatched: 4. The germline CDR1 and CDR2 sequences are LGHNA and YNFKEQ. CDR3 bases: TGTGCCAGCAGCCAAGATATGACTAGCGCCACAGATACGCAGTATTTT. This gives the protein CASSQDMTSATDTQYF.

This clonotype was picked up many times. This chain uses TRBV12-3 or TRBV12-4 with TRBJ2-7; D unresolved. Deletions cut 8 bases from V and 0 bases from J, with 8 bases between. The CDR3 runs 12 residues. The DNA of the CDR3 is TGTGCCAGCGGGTTGGGCTCCTACGAGCAGTACTTC. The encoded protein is CASGLGSYEQYF.

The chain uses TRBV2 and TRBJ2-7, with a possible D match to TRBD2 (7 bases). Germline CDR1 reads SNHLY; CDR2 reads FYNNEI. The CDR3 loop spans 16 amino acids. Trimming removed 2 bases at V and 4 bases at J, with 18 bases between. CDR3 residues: CASSESGRGGGYEQYF. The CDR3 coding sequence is TGTGCCAGCAGTGAAAGTGGGAGGGGGGGCGGATACGAGCAGTACTTC.

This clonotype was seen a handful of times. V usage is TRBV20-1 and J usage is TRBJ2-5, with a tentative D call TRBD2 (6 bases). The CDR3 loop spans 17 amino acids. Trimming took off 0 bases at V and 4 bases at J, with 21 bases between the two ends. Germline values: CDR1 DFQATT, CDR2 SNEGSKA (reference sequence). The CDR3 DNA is TGCAGTGCTAGAGATCTTGGTAGCGGATTGGGCAGAGAGACCCAGTACTTC. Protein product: CSARDLGSGLGRETQYF.

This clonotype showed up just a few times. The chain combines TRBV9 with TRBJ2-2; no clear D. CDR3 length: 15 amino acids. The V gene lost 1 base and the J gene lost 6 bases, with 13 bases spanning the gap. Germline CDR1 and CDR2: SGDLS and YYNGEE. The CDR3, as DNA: TGTGCCAGCAGCGTAAAGGTAGCACCGCCCGGGGAGCTGTTTTTT. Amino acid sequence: CASSVKVAPPGELFF.

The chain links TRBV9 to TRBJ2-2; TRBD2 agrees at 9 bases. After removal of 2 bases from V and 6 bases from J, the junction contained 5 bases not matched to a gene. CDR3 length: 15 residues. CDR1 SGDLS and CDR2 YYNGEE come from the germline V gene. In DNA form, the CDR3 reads TGTGCCAGCAGCGTTTTAGCGGGAGCTCCCGGGGAGCTGTTTTTT. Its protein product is CASSVLAGAPGELFF.

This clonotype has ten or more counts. The CDR3 sequence is CASKYPGDTEAFF. In DNA, the CDR3 is TGTGCCAGCAAGTATCCAGGGGACACTGAAGCTTTCTTT. The chain combines TRBV6-2 or TRBV6-3 with TRBJ1-1; tentative D call: TRBD1 (6 bases). V was shortened by 7 bases and J by 3 bases, with 12 bases between the two germline ends. The germline V gene encodes CDR1 MNHEY and CDR2 SVGEGT. The CDR3 length is 13 residues.

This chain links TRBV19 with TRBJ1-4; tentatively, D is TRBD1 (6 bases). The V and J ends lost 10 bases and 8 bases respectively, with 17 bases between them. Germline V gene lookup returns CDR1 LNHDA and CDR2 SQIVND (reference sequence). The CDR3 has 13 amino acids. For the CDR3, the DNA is TGTGCCACCCGGGGGGCCTCTTTGGAAAAACTGTTTTTT. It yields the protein CATRGASLEKLFF.

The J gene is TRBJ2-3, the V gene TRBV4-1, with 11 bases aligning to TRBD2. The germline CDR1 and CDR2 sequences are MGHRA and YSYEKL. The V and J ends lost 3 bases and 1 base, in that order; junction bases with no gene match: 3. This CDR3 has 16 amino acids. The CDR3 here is CASSQATSGGTDTQYF. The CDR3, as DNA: TGCGCCAGCAGCCAGGCGACTAGCGGGGGCACAGATACGCAGTATTTT.

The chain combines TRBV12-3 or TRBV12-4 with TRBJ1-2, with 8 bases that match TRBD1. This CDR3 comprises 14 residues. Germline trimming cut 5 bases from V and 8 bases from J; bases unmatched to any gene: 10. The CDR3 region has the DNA TGTGCCAGCAGTCCACTAATCCGGGACAGGGGCTACACCTTC. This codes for CASSPLIRDRGYTF.

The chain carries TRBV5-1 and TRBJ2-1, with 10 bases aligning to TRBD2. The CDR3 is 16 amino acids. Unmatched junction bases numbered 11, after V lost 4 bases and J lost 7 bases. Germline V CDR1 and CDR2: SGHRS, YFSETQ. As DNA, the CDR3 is TGCGCCAGCAGCCTCCGGACTAGCGGAGGACTAAATGAGCAGTTCTTC. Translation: CASSLRTSGGLNEQFF. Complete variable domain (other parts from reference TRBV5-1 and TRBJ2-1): KAGVTQTPRYLIKTRGQQVTLSCSPISGHRSVSWYQQTPGQGLQFLFEYFSETQRNKGNFPGRFSGRQFSNSRSEMNVSTLELGDSALYLCASSLRTSGGLNEQFFGPGTRLTVL.

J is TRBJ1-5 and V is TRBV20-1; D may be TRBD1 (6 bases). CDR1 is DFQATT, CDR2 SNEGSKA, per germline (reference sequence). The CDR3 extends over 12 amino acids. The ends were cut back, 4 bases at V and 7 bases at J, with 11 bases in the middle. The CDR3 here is CSATTGTQPQHF. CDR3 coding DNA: TGCAGTGCTACCACAGGGACCCAGCCCCAGCATTTT.

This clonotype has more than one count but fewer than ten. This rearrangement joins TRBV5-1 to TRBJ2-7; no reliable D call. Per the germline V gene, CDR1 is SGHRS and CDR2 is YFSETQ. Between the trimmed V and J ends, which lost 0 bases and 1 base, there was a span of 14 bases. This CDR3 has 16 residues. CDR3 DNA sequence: TGCGCCAGCAGCTTGGGCTTCGTTGGCTTATCCTACGAGCAGTACTTC. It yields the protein CASSLGFVGLSYEQYF.

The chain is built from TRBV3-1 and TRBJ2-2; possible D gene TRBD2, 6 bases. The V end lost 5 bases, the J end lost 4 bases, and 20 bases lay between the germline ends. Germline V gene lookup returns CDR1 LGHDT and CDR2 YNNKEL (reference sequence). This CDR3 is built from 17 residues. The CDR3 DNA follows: TGTGCCAGCAGCACATTAGCGGAGGGGCCAGGCACCGGGGAGCTGTTTTTT. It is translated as CASSTLAEGPGTGELFF.

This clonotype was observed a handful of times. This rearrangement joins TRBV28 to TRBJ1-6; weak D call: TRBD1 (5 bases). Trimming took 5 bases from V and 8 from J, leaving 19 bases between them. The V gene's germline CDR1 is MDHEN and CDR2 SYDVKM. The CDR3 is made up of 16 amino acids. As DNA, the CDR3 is TGTGCCAGCAGTCCCCAGCCCGGCGGAGGGGATTCACCCCTCCACTTT. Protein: CASSPQPGGGDSPLHF.